Sequencing of this T cell receptor (beta chain) was carried out in a study of metastatic and nonmetastatic thyroid tumors. Points from the study as a whole: Benign nodules reportedly had significantly lower TCR beta diversity than malignant thyroid tumors in blood and tumor.

This CDR3 region has 13 residues. From germline, CDR1 is ENHRY and CDR2 SYGVKD. Trimming left V 5 bases short and J 6 bases short, with 13 bases between. MiXCR reprocessed the PCR reads for TCRdb. The sample has 64,000 or so clones; 16% are singletons. This clone was seen many times. Antigen: not known. There were no patients who had received any treatment before thyroid surgery. The chain recombines TRBV10-3 with TRBJ1-2; D remains unclear. The sequencing sample was made of blood. The sequence was obtained from a male donor with papillary thyroid cancer or a benign thyroid nodule (not recorded which). Some clones in this sample may be carry-over from other donors' samples. CDR3 residues: CAISSREGHGYTF. The CDR3 coding sequence is TGTGCCATCAGTTCCCGGGAGGGCCATGGCTACACCTTC.